A single sample gave rise to the 2 T cell receptor beta chains below, sequenced in a study of graft-versus-host responses after intestinal transplantation. Intraepithelial lymphocytes and lamina propria lymphocytes were released through processing of graft tissue. TCRdb keeps only in-frame clones here, not all; method: immunoSEQ multiplex PCR. Of 29,000 or so clones listed, approximately 80% were seen once; the top ten hold 3%. The sample here was ileum tissue, taken 98 days after intestinal transplantation. These receptor sequences come from a human patient who received an intestinal transplant, so some T cells may come from the graft donor.

This chain links TRBV4-1 with TRBJ2-1, with 7 bases lining up with TRBD1. From germline, CDR1 is MGHRA and CDR2 YSYEKL. The ends lost 1 base at V and 6 bases at J; junction bases unmatched: 3. The CDR3 is 14 amino acids. The CDR3 loop reads CASSQGPGGNEQFF. CDR3 nucleotides: TGCGCCAGCAGCCAAGGTCCAGGGGGCAATGAGCAGTTCTTC.

The chain uses TRBV15 and TRBJ1-2; possibly TRBD1 for D (6 bases). V dropped 0 bases and J dropped 4 bases, with 12 bases sitting between them. The CDR3 has 15 residues. From germline, CDR1 is LNHNV and CDR2 YYDKDF (reference sequence). Here the CDR3 reads CATSRDFGQRYGYTF. For the CDR3, the DNA is TGTGCCACCAGCAGAGATTTCGGACAGCGCTATGGCTACACCTTC.